Presented here are 16 T cell receptor beta chains from one specimen sequenced in a study of monozygotic twins with inflammatory bowel disease. TCRdb reprocessed the 5' RACE reads and reports one entry per CDR3 protein, with no DNA. With more than 300,000 distinct CDR3 sequences in the sample, the ten largest clones hold around 2.6%. The sample consisted of blood. These TCRs come from a human donor with ulcerative colitis or Crohn's disease, or a healthy co-twin of an affected twin (not recorded which).

The rearrangement uses TRBV11-1 and TRBJ2-7; TCRdb picks TRBD1, but there is no DNA to check that call. CDR1 and CDR2 (germline): SGHAT, FQDESV (reference sequence). The CDR3 extends over 22 amino acids. The CDR3 reads CASSLALGQGSFGGRASYEQYF. The whole variable domain, remainder taken from reference TRBV11-1 and TRBJ2-7, is EAEVAQSPRYKITEKSQAVAFWCDPISGHATLYWYRQILGQGPELLVQFQDESVVDDSQLPKDRFSAERLKGVDSTLKIQPAELGDSAMYLCASSLALGQGSFGGRASYEQYFGPGTRLTVT.

The chain couples TRBV12-3 or TRBV12-4 to TRBJ1-5; TCRdb gives TRBD1 as the D gene, but with no DNA this cannot be confirmed. This CDR3 spans 13 amino acids. The CDR3 region is CASSREANQPQHF.

This chain links TRBV4-3 with TRBJ1-4; TCRdb calls TRBD1, which cannot be checked without DNA. The CDR3 length is 14 residues. Germline values: CDR1 LGHNA, CDR2 YSLEER. CDR3 sequence: CASSPTPFNGKLFF.

The chain recombines TRBV7-2 with TRBJ2-7; without DNA, the TCRdb call of TRBD2 cannot be checked. This CDR3 spans 15 amino acids. Germline V gene lookup returns CDR1 SGHTA and CDR2 FQGNSA. This CDR3 reads CASSPGLAGVYEQYF.

V and J are TRBV2 and TRBJ2-7; the D call from TCRdb, TRBD2, cannot be confirmed without DNA. The CDR3 sequence is 14 residues long. Germline V gives CDR1 SNHLY, CDR2 FYNNEI. The CDR3: CASGTSGVPYEQYF.

CDR3 residues: CAWSLGGAAADTQYF. The chain carries TRBV30 and TRBJ2-3; TCRdb's D call of TRBD1 is untestable without DNA. This CDR3 region has 15 residues. Germline-derived CDR1 and CDR2 are GTSNPN and SVGIG (reference sequence).

V usage is TRBV7-9 and J usage is TRBJ2-2. CDR1 is SEHNR and CDR2 is FQNEAQ in the germline V gene (reference sequence). This CDR3 contains 15 residues. The CDR3 loop reads CASSLPVSGPGELFF.

This chain's CDR3 is CASSPRSGAYEQYF. This chain connects TRBV18 to TRBJ2-7; TCRdb names TRBD1, which stays unverified in the absence of DNA. This CDR3 has 14 amino acids. Germline assignment: CDR1 KGHSH and CDR2 LQKENI. Drawing the rest from reference TRBV18 and TRBJ2-7, the complete variable domain is NAGVMQNPRHLVRRRGQEARLRCSPMKGHSHVYWYRQLPEEGLKFMVYLQKENIIDESGMPKERFSAEFPKEGPSILRIQQVVRGDSAAYFCASSPRSGAYEQYFGPGTRLTVT.

V gene TRBV20-1 combines with J gene TRBJ1-2. The V gene's germline CDR1 is DFQATT and CDR2 SNEGSKA (reference sequence). This CDR3 is 13 amino acids long. The chain's CDR3 is CSARDITTTLLNF.

The chain combines TRBV12-5 with TRBJ2-1; TCRdb indicates TRBD1, and absent DNA this call remains unverified. Germline V lookup: CDR1 LGHNT, CDR2 FRNRAP. CDR3 length: 14 amino acids. CDR3: CASGLGRAYNEQFF.

This chain joins TRBV14 and TRBJ2-7; no DNA is available, so the TRBD1 call from TCRdb remains unchecked. This CDR3 spans 15 amino acids. Germline V CDR1 and CDR2: SGHDN, FVKESK. CDR3 protein: CASSQDTPGADEQYF.

The chain couples TRBV29-1 to TRBJ2-3; TCRdb's D call of TRBD1 is untestable without DNA. The CDR3 has 12 amino acids. Germline lookup yields CDR1 SQVTM and CDR2 ANQGSEA. Here the CDR3 reads CSGQTDTDTQYF.

The chain couples TRBV5-1 to TRBJ1-4; the TCRdb call, TRBD1, lacks DNA for checking. This CDR3 comprises 14 residues. The V gene's germline CDR1 is SGHRS and CDR2 YFSETQ. CDR3 sequence: CASSSNQGREKLFF.

The chain combines TRBV12-3 or TRBV12-4 with TRBJ1-1; TCRdb returns TRBD1, unconfirmable since there is no DNA. The length of the CDR3 is 14 residues. Here the CDR3 reads CASSFAQGGTEAFF.

The chain joins TRBV7-2 to TRBJ2-5; the TRBD2 assignment by TCRdb is unverifiable without DNA. Germline V CDR1 and CDR2: SGHTA, FQGNSA. The CDR3 is 16 residues long. The CDR3 loop reads CASSSILAGVLKTQYF. The complete variable domain, with remaining parts taken from reference TRBV7-2 and TRBJ2-5, reads GAGVSQSPSNKVTEKGKDVELRCDPISGHTALYWYRQSLGQGLEFLIYFQGNSAPDKSGLPSDRFSAERTGGSVSTLTIQRTQQEDSAVYLCASSSILAGVLKTQYFGPGTRLLVL.

The chain is built from TRBV13 and TRBJ2-1. The germline gives CDR1 PRHDT, CDR2 FYEKMQ (reference sequence). The CDR3 has 13 residues. CDR3 sequence reads: CASSLLWVNGQFF.